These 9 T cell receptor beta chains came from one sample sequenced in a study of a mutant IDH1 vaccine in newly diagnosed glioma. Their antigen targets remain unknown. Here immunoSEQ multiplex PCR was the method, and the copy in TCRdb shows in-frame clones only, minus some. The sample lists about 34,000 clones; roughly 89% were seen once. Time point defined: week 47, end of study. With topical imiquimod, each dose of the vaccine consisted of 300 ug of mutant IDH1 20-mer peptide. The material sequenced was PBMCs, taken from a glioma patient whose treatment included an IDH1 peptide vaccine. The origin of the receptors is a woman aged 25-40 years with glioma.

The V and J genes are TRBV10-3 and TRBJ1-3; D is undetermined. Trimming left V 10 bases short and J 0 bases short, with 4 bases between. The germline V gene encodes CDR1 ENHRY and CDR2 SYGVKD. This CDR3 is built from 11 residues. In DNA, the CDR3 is TGTGCCACGTACTCTGGAAACACCATATATTTT. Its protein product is CATYSGNTIYF.

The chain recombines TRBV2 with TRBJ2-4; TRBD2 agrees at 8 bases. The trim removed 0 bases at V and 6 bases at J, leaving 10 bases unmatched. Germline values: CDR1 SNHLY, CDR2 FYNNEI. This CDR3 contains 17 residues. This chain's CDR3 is CASSEARRGGRGNIQYF. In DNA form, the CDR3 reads TGTGCCAGCAGTGAAGCGCGACGGGGGGGCCGGGGAAACATTCAGTACTTC.

CDR3 residues: CASSPDGDRGLSNQPQHF. The CDR3 DNA follows: TGCGCCAGCAGCCCGGATGGGGACAGGGGGCTTAGCAATCAGCCCCAGCATTTT. The chain uses TRBV5-1 and TRBJ1-5; 12 nucleotides align to TRBD1. This CDR3 has 18 amino acids. Germline trimming cut 4 bases from V and 0 bases from J; bases unmatched to any gene: 8. Germline assignment: CDR1 SGHRS and CDR2 YFSETQ.

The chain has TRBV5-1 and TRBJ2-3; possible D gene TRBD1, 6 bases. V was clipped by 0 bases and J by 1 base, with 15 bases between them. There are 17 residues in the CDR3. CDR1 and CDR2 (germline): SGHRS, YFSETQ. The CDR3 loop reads CASSLANRVGGTDTQYF. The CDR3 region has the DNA TGCGCCAGCAGCTTGGCCAACAGGGTGGGAGGCACAGATACGCAGTATTTT.

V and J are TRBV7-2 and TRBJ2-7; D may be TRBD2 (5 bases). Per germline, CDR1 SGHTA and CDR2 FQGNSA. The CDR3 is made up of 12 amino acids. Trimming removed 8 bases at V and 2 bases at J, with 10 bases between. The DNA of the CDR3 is TGTGCCAGCCGGGGTCCAACCTACGAGCAGTACTTC. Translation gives CASRGPTYEQYF.

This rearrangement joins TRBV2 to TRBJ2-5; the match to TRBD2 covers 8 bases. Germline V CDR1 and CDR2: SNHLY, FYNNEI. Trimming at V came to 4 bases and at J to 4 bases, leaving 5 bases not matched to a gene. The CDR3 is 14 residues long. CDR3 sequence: CASSALAGGETQYF. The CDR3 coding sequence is TGTGCCAGCAGTGCGCTGGCGGGGGGAGAGACCCAGTACTTC.

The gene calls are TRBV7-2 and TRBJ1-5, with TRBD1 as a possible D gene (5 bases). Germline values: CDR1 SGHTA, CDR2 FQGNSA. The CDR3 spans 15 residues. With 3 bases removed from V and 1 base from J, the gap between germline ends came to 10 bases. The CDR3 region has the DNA TGTGCCAGCAGCTTGGGACTCCAAAGCAATCAGCCCCAGCATTTT. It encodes CASSLGLQSNQPQHF.

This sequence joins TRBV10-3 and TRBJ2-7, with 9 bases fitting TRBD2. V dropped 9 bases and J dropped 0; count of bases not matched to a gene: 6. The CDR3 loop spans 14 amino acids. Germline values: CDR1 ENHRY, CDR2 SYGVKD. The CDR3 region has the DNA TGTGCCATTAGCGGGGGCCGACTCTCCTACGAGCAGTACTTC. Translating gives CAISGGRLSYEQYF.

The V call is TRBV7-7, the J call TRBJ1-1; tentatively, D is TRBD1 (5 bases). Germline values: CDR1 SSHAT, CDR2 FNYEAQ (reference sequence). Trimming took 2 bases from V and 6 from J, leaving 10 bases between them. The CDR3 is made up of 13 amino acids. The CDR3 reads CASSLNRQAEAFF. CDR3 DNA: TGTGCCAGCAGCTTAAACAGGCAAGCTGAAGCTTTCTTT.